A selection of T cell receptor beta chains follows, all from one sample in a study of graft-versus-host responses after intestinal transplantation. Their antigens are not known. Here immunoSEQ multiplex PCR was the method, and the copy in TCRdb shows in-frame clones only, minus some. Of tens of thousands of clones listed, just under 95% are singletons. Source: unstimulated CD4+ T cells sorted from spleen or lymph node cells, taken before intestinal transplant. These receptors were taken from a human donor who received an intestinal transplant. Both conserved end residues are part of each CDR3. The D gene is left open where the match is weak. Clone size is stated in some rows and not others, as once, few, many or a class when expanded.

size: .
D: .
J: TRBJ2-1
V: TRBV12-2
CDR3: CASRLAQVADPHNEQFF
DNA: TGTGCAAGTCGCTTAGCGCAGGTAGCGGATCCTCACAATGAGCAGTTCTTC

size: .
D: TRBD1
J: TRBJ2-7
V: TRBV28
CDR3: CASALQGAIDYEQYF
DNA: TGTGCCAGCGCTTTACAGGGGGCAATTGACTACGAGCAGTACTTC

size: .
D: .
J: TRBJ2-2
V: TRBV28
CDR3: CASRPPTGQGEKTGELFF
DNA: TGTGCCAGCAGACCCCCAACGGGGCAGGGAGAGAAGACCGGGGAGCTGTTTTTT

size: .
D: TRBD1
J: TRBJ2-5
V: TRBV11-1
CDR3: CASSLNTGAETQYF
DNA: TGTGCCAGCAGCTTAAATACAGGGGCAGAGACCCAGTACTTC

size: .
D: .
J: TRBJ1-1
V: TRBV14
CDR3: CASSQDTGLTMNTEAFF
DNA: TGTGCCAGCAGCCAAGATACGGGGCTAACGATGAACACTGAAGCTTTCTTT

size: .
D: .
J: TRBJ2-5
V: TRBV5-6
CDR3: CASSFPEETQYF
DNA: TGTGCCAGCAGCTTTCCGGAAGAGACCCAGTACTTC

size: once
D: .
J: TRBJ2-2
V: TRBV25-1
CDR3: CASNWGAGVGGELFF
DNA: TGTGCCAGCAACTGGGGGGCAGGGGTTGGCGGGGAGCTGTTTTTT

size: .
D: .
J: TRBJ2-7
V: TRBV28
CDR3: CASSLGDKRYEQYF
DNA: TGTGCCAGCAGTTTGGGAGACAAACGATACGAGCAGTACTTC

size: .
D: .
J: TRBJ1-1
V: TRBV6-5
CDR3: CASNRVGTTEAFF
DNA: TGTGCCAGCAACAGGGTTGGGACCACTGAAGCTTTCTTT

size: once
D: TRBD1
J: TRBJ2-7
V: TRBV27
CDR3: CASSLQGAGEQYF
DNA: TGTGCCAGCAGTTTACAGGGGGCGGGCGAGCAGTACTTC

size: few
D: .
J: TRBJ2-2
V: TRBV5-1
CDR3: CASRRGADGTGELFF
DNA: TGCGCCAGCAGGAGGGGGGCCGATGGCACCGGGGAGCTGTTTTTT

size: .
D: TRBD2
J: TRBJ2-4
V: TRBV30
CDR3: CAWSHKPPFRTSGRWIQYF
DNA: TGTGCCTGGAGCCATAAACCCCCCTTTAGGACTAGCGGGAGGTGGATTCAGTACTTC

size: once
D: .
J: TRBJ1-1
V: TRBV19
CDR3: CASTPWGFGGTEAFF
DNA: TGTGCCAGTACCCCCTGGGGGTTCGGTGGCACTGAAGCTTTCTTT

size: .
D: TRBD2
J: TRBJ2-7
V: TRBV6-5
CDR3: CATAAGGIGEQYF
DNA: TGTGCCACCGCAGCGGGAGGCATCGGCGAGCAGTACTTC

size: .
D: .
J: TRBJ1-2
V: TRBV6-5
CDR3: CASSYSRDGFYGYTF
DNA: TGTGCCAGCAGTTACTCTAGGGACGGATTTTATGGCTACACCTTC

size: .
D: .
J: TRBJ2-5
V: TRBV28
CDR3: CASSQWDAEQETQYF
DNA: TGTGCCAGCAGCCAATGGGACGCCGAACAAGAGACCCAGTACTTC

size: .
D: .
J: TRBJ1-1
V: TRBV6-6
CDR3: CASSYPPGGNTEAFF
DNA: TGTGCCAGCAGTTACCCCCCGGGGGGGAACACTGAAGCTTTCTTT

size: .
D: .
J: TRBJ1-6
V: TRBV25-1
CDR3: CASSDLGTPGSISPLHF
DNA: TGTGCCAGCAGTGATTTAGGGACACCAGGATCAATTTCACCCCTCCACTTT

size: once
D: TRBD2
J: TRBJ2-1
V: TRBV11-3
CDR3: CASSLESGSANEQFF
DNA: TGTGCCAGCAGCTTAGAAAGCGGGAGTGCTAATGAGCAGTTCTTC

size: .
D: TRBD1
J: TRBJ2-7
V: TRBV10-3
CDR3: CAIRSDREPSNEQYF
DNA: TGTGCCATCAGATCCGACAGGGAACCCTCTAACGAGCAGTACTTC

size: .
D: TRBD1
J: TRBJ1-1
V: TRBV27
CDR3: CASSLSGTGSTEAFF
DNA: TGTGCCAGCAGTTTATCCGGGACAGGGAGCACTGAAGCTTTCTTT

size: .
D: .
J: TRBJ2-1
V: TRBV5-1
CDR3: CASSLDQVSHNEQFF
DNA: TGCGCCAGCAGCTTGGATCAGGTCTCCCACAATGAGCAGTTCTTC

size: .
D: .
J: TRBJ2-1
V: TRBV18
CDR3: CASSPGSVYNEQFF
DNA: TGTGCCAGCTCACCCGGATCCGTATACAATGAGCAGTTCTTC

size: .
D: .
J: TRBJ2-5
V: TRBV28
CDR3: CASSLIVGQGSLGETQYF
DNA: TGTGCCAGCAGTTTAATAGTTGGGCAGGGGAGTTTAGGAGAGACCCAGTACTTC

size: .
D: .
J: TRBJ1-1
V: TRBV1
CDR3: CTSSHPRDREEVMVTEAFF
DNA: TGCACCAGCAGCCACCCAAGGGACAGGGAAGAGGTTATGGTTACTGAAGCTTTCTTT

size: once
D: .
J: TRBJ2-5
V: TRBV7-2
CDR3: CASSLGLAQETQYF
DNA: TGTGCCAGCAGCCTCGGACTGGCCCAAGAGACCCAGTACTTC

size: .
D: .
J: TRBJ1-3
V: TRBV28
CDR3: CASSLVAETGNTIYF
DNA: TGTGCCAGCAGTTTGGTTGCGGAGACTGGAAACACCATATATTTT

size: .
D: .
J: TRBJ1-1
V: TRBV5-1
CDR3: CASGDTPGTEAFF
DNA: TGCGCCAGCGGGGACACCCCAGGGACTGAAGCTTTCTTT

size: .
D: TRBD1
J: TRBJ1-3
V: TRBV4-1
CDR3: CASSQTDGQGSGNTIYF
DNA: TGCGCCAGCAGCCAAACCGATGGACAGGGAAGTGGAAACACCATATATTTT

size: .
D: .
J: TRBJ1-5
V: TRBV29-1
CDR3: CSVEQEGNQPQHF
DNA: TGCAGCGTGGAACAGGAAGGCAATCAGCCCCAGCATTTT

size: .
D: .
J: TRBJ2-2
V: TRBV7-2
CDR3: CASRQGTGHTGELFF
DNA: TGTGCCAGCAGACAAGGAACAGGGCACACCGGGGAGCTGTTTTTT

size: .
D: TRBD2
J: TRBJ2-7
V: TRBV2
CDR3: CASSVLGLAGVGSYEQYF
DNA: TGTGCCAGCAGTGTTCTGGGACTAGCGGGAGTGGGTTCCTACGAGCAGTACTTC

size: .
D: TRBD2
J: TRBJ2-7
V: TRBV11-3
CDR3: CAREGYEQYF
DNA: TGTGCGCGGGAGGGTTACGAGCAGTACTTC

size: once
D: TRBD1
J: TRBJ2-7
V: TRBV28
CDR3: CASSSLPQGTGEQYF
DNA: TGTGCCAGCAGTTCACTCCCACAGGGGACGGGTGAGCAGTACTTC

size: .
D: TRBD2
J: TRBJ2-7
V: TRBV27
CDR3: CASSPLGSGRGYEQYF
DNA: TGTGCCAGCAGCCCCCTCGGTAGCGGGAGGGGGTACGAGCAGTACTTC

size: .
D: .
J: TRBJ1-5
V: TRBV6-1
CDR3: CATSDSNQPQHF
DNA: TGTGCCACCTCAGACAGCAATCAACCCCAGCATTTT

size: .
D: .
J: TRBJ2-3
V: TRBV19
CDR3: CASSNPGQEPTDTQYF
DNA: TGTGCCAGTAGTAACCCTGGACAAGAACCCACAGATACGCAGTATTTT

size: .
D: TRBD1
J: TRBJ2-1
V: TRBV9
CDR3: CASSAPGGPQYNEQFF
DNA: TGTGCCAGCAGCGCCCCAGGGGGCCCTCAGTACAATGAGCAGTTCTTC

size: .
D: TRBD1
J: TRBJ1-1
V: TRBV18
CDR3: CASSPTPQGATNTEAFF
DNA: TGTGCCAGCTCGCCAACTCCCCAGGGGGCCACGAACACTGAAGCTTTCTTT

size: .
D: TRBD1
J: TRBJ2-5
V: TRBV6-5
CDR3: CASSYGTGVVETQYF
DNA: TGTGCCAGCAGTTACGGGACAGGGGTTGTGGAGACCCAGTACTTC

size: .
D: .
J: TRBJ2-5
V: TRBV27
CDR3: CASSFLGGQETQYF
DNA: TGTGCCAGCAGTTTCTTGGGGGGTCAAGAGACCCAGTACTTC

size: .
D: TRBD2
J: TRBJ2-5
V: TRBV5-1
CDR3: CASSQTSGRFETQYF
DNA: TGCGCCAGCAGTCAGACTAGCGGGAGGTTTGAGACCCAGTACTTC

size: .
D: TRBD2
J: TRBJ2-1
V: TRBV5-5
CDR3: CASSIGTSGESSYNEQFF
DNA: TGTGCCAGCAGCATCGGGACTAGCGGAGAAAGCTCCTACAATGAGCAGTTCTTC

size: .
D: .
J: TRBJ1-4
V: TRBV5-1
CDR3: CASSGGSGDEKLFF
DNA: TGCGCCAGCAGCGGCGGGTCAGGGGATGAAAAACTGTTTTTT

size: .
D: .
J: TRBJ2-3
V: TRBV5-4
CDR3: CASSFRQDTQYF
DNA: TGTGCCAGCAGCTTTCGACAGGATACGCAGTATTTT

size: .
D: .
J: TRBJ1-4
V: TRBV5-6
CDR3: CASSLEGTRGAKLFF
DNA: TGTGCCAGCAGCTTGGAGGGGACCCGGGGGGCGAAACTGTTTTTT